The rows below give T cell receptor beta chains drawn from one sample of a study of response to subunit inactivated influenza vaccine. TCRdb reanalysed the RT-PCR reads using MiXCR and keeps one entry per CDR3 protein. The sample records 650,000 to 800,000 distinct CDR3 sequences, approximately 14% being singletons. Here the sequenced sample was PBMCs from blood, taken around 14 days before vaccination. The receptors here all came from a man aged 50 or older who received an inactivated influenza vaccine. CDR3s include the opening cysteine and the closing phenylalanine or tryptophan. The order of the fields is D gene, J gene, clone size, V gene, CDR3 DNA, CDR3 protein. D genes are given only for firm matches. Part of the rows lack a size; the others show once, few, many or a class for expanded clones.

TRBD1	TRBJ2-5	-	TRBV15	TGTGCCACCAGCGTGACAGGGGGCGCTGGGGAGACCCAGTACTTC	CATSVTGGAGETQYF
-	TRBJ2-7	few	TRBV7-2	TGTGCCAGCAGCTTAGGACAGCATAGCTACGAGCAGTACTTC	CASSLGQHSYEQYF
-	TRBJ2-5	many	TRBV5-1	TGCGCCAGCAGCATGGACCCTACCCGGGCCCAGTACTTC	CASSMDPTRAQYF
TRBD1	TRBJ2-5	-	TRBV29-1	TGCAGCGTTGACAAGGACAGGTCTCAAGAGACCCAGTACTTC	CSVDKDRSQETQYF
-	TRBJ1-5	-	TRBV20-1	TGCAGTGCTAGCATAGGGAGAGCACAGCCCCAGCATTTT	CSASIGRAQPQHF
-	TRBJ1-1	few	TRBV4-2	TGTGCCAGCAGCCGTACAGGGTCGAACACTGAAGCTTTCTTT	CASSRTGSNTEAFF
TRBD2	TRBJ2-7	-	TRBV6-2/TRBV6-3	TGTGCCAGCGAAAAACGGACTAGCGGGTTTTCCTACGAGCAGTACTTC	CASEKRTSGFSYEQYF
TRBD2	TRBJ2-3	-	TRBV11-2	TGTGCCAGCAGCTTAAGGACTAGCGGGACCGCCGGAGGAGATACGCAGTATTTT	CASSLRTSGTAGGDTQYF
-	TRBJ2-5	-	TRBV3-1	TGTGCCAGCAGTCAACAGGGACGCCAAGAGACCCAGTACTTC	CASSQQGRQETQYF
TRBD2	TRBJ2-5	many	TRBV11-2	TGTGCCAGCAGCCCTTGGCGGGGGGGCCGAGGACAAGAGACCCAGTACTTC	CASSPWRGGRGQETQYF
TRBD1	TRBJ2-1	few	TRBV7-8	TGTGCCAGCAGCTCCCCATACAGGGGGCCCTACAATGAGCAGTTCTTC	CASSSPYRGPYNEQFF
-	TRBJ2-7	-	TRBV7-2	TGTGCCAGCAGCTCAGGCAGGGAGTGGAGGGACGAGCAGTACTTC	CASSSGREWRDEQYF
TRBD1	TRBJ2-7	-	TRBV6-2/TRBV6-3	TGTGCCAGCAGCCCTCGGACCTGGACAGGGACGGGCGAGCAGTACTTC	CASSPRTWTGTGEQYF
-	TRBJ2-5	-	TRBV12-3/TRBV12-4	TGTGCCAGCAGTCCCCGACCTCGGGGAGAGACCCAGTACTTC	CASSPRPRGETQYF
TRBD1	TRBJ2-4	few	TRBV30	TGTGCCTGGAAACCCGGGACAGGCTTAAACATTCAGTACTTC	CAWKPGTGLNIQYF
TRBD1	TRBJ2-1	few	TRBV27	TGTGCCAGCAGTTTATCGTCGACAGGGTACAATGAGCAGTTCTTC	CASSLSSTGYNEQFF
-	TRBJ1-5	few	TRBV24-1	TGTGCCACCAGTTCCGGCAGGCAGAGACATCAGCCCCAGCATTTT	CATSSGRQRHQPQHF
TRBD2	TRBJ2-1	-	TRBV10-3	TGTGCCATCAGTGAGTCTACTAGCGGGCCGAGCTCCTACAATGAGCAGTTCTTC	CAISESTSGPSSYNEQFF
-	TRBJ1-5	-	TRBV7-2	TGTGCCAGCAGCCAAAGATTCAATCAGCCCCAGCATTTT	CASSQRFNQPQHF
-	TRBJ2-7	-	TRBV4-3	TGCGCCAGCAGACAGAACGAGGCGGCCTACGAGCAGTACTTC	CASRQNEAAYEQYF
-	TRBJ1-2	few	TRBV3-1	TGTGCCAGCAGCCAAGGTTGGCAGAACTATGGCTACACCTTC	CASSQGWQNYGYTF
-	TRBJ1-3	many	TRBV7-2	TGTGCCAGCAGCTTAGTTCCGATCTCTGGAAACACCATATATTTT	CASSLVPISGNTIYF
-	TRBJ2-1	few	TRBV20-1	TGCAGTGCGACCGACTTTTACAATGAGCAGTTCTTC	CSATDFYNEQFF
TRBD2	TRBJ2-7	many	TRBV6-5	TGTGCCAGCAGCTATGGACTAGCGGGAGGATTCTACGAGCAGTACTTC	CASSYGLAGGFYEQYF
TRBD1	TRBJ2-5	few	TRBV5-1	TGCGCCAGCAGCGTGACAGGGGGCACGGAGACCCAGTACTTC	CASSVTGGTETQYF
TRBD1	TRBJ2-7	-	TRBV29-1	TGCAGCGTGTTGGGACAGGGTTTCTACGAGCAGTACTTC	CSVLGQGFYEQYF